This TCR beta chain was obtained from a study of T cell responses to AZD1222 COVID-19 vaccine. TCRdb's copy holds only in-frame clones and misses some; the assay was immunoSEQ multiplex PCR. The sample has tens of thousands of clones; around nine tenths are singletons. The study's findings and limits: Baseline seropositivity characterized only a handful of AZD1222 recipients. Only after the peak T cell response were repertoires sampled.

Trimming shortened V by 0 bases and J by 1 base, and 15 bases separated the two germline ends. The germline V gene has CDR1 LNHNV and CDR2 YYDKDF (reference sequence). This CDR3 comprises 17 residues. Worth noting for this clone: What it binds is unknown.

The TCR was taken from an adult in good health. Sequencing used peripheral blood, obtained on day 0 of AZD1222 vaccination. V is TRBV15 and J is TRBJ1-1; a weak D match, TRBD1 (6 bases). The CDR3 spells CATSRDGAGAWNTEAFF. CDR3 sequence (DNA): TGTGCCACCAGCAGAGATGGGGCGGGGGCATGGAACACTGAAGCTTTCTTT.